This TCR beta chain appears in the sequencing data of a study of blood T cell repertoires in COVID-19. Overall study: The analysed material was cDNA or gDNA that came from T cells, B-cell-depleted T cells, or PBMCs.

All enrollees were roughly 18 to 100 years old and from around 25 US areas. Researchers sorted participants into cohorts using their self-reported clinical history. Original processing notes: Estimates of nucleated cell counts were drawn from the amplification of reference gene primers. The data were produced by immunoSEQ multiplex PCR, yet TCRdb's version contains in-frame clones alone and is incomplete. V and J calls and clone size are those listed in that table; D and trimming were worked out from the DNA. The sample yields 330,000 or so clones, roughly 90% seen once. The germline V and J ends were trimmed by 4 bases and 1 base, with 14 bases remaining between them. CDR3 length: 15 residues. Germline CDR1 is KGHSY and CDR2 is FQNENV.

Sequencing used PBMCs or T cells enriched from blood (not recorded which). The receptor was derived from a woman under 40 who had recovered from COVID-19. V is TRBV16 and J is TRBJ2-7; the D gene is possibly TRBD1 (5 bases). The CDR3 nucleotides are TGTGCCAGCAGCCCTCAGGGTCTCCGGTCCTACGAGCAGTACTTC. It translates to CASSPQGLRSYEQYF.